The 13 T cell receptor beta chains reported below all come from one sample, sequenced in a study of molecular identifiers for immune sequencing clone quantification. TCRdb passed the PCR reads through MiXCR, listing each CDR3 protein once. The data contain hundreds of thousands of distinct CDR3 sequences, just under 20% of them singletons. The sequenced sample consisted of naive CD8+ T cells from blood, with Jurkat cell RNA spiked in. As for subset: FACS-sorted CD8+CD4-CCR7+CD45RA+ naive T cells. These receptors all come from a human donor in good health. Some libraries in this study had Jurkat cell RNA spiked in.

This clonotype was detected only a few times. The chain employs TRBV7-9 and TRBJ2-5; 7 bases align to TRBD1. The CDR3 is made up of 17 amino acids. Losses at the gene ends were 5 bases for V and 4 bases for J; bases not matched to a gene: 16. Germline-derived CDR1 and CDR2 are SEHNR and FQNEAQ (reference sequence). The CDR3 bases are TGTGCCAGCAGCCCCCCGCTCAGGGGGATGTTAGTAGAGACCCAGTACTTC. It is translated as CASSPPLRGMLVETQYF.

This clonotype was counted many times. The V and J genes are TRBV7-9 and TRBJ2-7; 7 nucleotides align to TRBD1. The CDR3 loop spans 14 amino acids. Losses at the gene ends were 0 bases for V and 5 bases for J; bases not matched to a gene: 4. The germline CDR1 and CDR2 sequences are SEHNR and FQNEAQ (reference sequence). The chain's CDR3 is CASSLAQGVDEQYF. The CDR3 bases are TGTGCCAGCAGCTTAGCGCAGGGGGTTGACGAGCAGTACTTC.

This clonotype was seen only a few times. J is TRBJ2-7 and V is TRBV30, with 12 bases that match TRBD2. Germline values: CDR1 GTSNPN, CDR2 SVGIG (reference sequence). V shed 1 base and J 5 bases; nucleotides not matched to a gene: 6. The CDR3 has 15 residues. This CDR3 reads CAWSDGLAGFDEQYF. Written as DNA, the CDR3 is TGTGCCTGGAGTGACGGACTAGCGGGATTTGACGAGCAGTACTTC.

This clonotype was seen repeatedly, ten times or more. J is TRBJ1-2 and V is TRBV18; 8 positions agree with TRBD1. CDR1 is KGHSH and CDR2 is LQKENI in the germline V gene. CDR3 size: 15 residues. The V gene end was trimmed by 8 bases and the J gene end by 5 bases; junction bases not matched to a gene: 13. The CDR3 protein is CASSPPGQGYYGYTF. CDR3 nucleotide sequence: TGTGCCAGCAGCCCCCCTGGACAGGGCTATTATGGCTACACCTTC.

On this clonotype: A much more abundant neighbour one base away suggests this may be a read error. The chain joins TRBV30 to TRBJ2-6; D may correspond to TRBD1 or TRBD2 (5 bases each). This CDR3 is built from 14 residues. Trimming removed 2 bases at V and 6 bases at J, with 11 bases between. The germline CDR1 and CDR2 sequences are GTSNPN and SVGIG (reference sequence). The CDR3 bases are TGTGCCTGGAGTTTGACAGCGGAGGCCAACGTCCTGACTTTC. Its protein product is CAWSLTAEANVLTF.

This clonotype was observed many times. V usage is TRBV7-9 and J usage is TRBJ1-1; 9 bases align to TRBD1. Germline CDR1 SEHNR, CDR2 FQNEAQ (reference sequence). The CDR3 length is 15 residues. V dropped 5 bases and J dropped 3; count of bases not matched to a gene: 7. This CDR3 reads CASSPGQGSYTEAFF. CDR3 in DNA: TGTGCCAGCAGCCCGGGACAGGGTTCATACACTGAAGCTTTCTTT.

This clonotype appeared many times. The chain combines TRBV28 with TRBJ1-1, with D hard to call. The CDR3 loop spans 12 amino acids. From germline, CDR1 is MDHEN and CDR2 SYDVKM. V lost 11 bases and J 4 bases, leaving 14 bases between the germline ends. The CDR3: CAALGLSTEAFF. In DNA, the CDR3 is TGTGCCGCGCTGGGGTTGAGCACTGAAGCTTTCTTT.

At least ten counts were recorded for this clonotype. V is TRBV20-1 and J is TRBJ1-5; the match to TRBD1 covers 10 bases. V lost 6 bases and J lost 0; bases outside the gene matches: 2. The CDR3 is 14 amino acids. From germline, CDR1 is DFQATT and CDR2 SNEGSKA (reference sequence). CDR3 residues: CSAGTGDSNQPQHF. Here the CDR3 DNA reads TGCAGTGCAGGGACAGGGGATAGCAATCAGCCCCAGCATTTT.

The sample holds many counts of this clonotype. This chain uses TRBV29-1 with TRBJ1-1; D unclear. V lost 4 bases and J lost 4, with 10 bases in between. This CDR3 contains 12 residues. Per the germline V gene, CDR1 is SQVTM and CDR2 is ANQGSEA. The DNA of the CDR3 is TGCAGCGTTGTAGTGGGTGCCACTGAAGCTTTCTTT. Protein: CSVVVGATEAFF.

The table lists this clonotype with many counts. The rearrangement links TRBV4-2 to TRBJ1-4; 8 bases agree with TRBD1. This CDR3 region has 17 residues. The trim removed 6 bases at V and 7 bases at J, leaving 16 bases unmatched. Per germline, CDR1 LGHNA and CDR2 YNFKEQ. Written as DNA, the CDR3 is TGTGCCAGCAGTCAAAGGAGAATCGGACAGGGTTCTGAAAAACTGTTTTTT. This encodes CASSQRRIGQGSEKLFF.

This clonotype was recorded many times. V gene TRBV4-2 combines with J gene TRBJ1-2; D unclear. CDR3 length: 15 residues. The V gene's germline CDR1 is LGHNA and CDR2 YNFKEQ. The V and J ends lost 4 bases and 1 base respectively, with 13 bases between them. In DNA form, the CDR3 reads TGTGCCAGCAGCCCCACCCGGACCGATAACTATGGCTACACCTTC. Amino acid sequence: CASSPTRTDNYGYTF.

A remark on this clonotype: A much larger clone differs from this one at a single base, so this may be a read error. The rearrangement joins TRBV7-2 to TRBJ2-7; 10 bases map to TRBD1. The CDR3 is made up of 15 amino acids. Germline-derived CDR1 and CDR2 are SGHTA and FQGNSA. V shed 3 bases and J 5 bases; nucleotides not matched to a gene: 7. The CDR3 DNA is TGTGCCAGCAGCTTCTCGGGACAGGGGTTACACGAGCAGTACTTC. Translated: CASSFSGQGLHEQYF.

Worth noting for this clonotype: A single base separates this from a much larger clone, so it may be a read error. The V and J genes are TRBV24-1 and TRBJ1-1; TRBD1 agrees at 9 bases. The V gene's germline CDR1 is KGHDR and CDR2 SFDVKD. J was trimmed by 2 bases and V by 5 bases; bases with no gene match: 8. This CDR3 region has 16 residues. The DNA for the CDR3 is TGTGCCACCAGTGGTACACAGGGGGCGCTTAACACTGAAGCTTTCTTT. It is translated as CATSGTQGALNTEAFF.